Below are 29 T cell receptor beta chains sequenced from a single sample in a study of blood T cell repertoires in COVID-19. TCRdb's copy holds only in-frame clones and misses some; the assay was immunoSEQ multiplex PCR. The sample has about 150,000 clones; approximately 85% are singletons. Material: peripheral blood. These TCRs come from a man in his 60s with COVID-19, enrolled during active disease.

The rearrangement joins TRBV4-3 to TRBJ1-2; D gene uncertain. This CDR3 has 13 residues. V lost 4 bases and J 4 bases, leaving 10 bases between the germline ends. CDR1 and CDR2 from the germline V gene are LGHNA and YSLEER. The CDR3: CASSPDFLYGYTF. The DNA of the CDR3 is TGCGCCAGCAGCCCGGACTTCCTCTATGGCTACACCTTC.

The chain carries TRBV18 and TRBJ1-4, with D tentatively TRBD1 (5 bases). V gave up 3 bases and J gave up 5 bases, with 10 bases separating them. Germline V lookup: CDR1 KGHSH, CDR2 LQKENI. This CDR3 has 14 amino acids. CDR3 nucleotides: TGTGCCAGCTCACCGTCGGCAGGGAATGAAAAACTGTTTTTT. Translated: CASSPSAGNEKLFF.

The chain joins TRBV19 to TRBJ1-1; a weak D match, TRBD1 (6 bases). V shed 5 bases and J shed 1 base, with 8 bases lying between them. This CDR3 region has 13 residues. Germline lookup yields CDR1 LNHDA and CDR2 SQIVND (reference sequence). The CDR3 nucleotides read TGTGCCAGTAGTCAGGACAGGAACACTGAAGCTTTCTTT. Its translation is CASSQDRNTEAFF.

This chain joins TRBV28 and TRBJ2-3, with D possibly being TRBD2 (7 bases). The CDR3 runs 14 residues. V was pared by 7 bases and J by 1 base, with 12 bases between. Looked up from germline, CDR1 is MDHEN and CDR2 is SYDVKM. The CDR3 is CASKVGGGTDTQYF. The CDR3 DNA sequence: TGTGCCAGCAAGGTAGGGGGGGGCACAGATACGCAGTATTTT.

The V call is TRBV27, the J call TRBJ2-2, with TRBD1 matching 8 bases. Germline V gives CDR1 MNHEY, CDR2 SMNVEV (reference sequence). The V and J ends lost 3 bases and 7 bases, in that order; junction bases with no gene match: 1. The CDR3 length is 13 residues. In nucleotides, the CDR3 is TGTGCCAGCAGTTTTGACAGGGGCGGGGAGCTGTTTTTT. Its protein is CASSFDRGGELFF.

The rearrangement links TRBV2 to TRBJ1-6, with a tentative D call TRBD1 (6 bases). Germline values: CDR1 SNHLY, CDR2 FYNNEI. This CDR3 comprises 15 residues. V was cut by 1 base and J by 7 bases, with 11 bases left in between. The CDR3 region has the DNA TGTGCCAGCAGTGAAGTGGGACACGGGAATTCACCCCTCCACTTT. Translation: CASSEVGHGNSPLHF. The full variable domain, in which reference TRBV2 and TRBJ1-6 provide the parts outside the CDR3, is EPEVTQTPSHQVTQMGQEVILRCVPISNHLYFYWYRQILGQKVEFLVSFYNNEISEKSEIFDDQFSVERPDGSNFTLKIRSTKLEDSAMYFCASSEVGHGNSPLHFGNGTRLTVT.

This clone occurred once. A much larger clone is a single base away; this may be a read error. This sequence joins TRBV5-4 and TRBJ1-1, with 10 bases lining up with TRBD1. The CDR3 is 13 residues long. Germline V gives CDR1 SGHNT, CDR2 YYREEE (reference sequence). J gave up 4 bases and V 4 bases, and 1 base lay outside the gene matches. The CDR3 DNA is TGTGCCAGCAGCGGGGACAGGGGCACTGAAGCTTTCTTT. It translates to CASSGDRGTEAFF.

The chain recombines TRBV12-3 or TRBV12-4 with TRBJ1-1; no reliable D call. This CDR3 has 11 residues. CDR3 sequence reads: CATRPNTEAFF. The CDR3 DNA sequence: TGTGCAACGCGGCCGAACACTGAAGCTTTCTTT.

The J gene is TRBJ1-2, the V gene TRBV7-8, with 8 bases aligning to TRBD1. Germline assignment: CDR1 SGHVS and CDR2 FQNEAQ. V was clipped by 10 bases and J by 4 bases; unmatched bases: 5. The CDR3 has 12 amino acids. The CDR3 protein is CATGQGSYGYTF. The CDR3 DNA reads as TGTGCCACCGGACAGGGATCCTATGGCTACACCTTC.

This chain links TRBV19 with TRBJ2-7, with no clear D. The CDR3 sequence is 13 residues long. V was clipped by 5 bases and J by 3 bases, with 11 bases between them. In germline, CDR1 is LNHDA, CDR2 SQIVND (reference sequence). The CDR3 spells CASSSYVGYEQYF. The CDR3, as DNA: TGTGCCAGTAGTTCCTACGTTGGCTACGAGCAGTACTTC.

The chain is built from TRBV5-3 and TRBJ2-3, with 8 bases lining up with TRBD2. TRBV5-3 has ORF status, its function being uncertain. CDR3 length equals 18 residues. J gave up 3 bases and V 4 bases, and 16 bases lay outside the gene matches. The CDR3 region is CARSALRGGARRTDTQYF. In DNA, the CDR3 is TGTGCCAGAAGCGCCCTTCGGGGGGGGGCCCGTAGGACAGATACGCAGTATTTT.

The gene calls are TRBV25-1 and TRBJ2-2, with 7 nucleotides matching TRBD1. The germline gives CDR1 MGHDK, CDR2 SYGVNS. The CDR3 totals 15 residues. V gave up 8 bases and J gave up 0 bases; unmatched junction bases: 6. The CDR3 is CASGTGQSNTGELFF. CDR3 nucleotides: TGTGCCAGCGGGACGGGACAGTCGAACACCGGGGAGCTGTTTTTT.

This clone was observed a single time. In DNA form, the CDR3 reads TGTGCCAGTAGTATAGACCGGACAGGTTATGAAGCTTTCTTT. Amino acid sequence: CASSIDRTGYEAFF. The chain has TRBV19 and TRBJ1-1; 7 positions match TRBD1. With V trimmed by 0 bases and J by 7 bases, 5 bases remained unmatched. The CDR3 is 14 amino acids. Germline CDR1 LNHDA, CDR2 SQIVND (reference sequence).

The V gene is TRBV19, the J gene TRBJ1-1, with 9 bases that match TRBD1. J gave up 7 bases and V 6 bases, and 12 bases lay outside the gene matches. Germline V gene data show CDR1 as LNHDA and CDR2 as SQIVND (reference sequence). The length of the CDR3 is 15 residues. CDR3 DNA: TGTGCCAGTAGATCGACCCTGGGACAGGGCGATGAAGCTTTCTTT. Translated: CASRSTLGQGDEAFF.

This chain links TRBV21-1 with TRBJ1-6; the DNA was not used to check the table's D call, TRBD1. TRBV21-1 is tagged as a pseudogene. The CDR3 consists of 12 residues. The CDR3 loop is CGGPFSNSPLHF. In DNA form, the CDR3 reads TGTGGGGGGCCCTTTTCGAATTCACCCCTCCACTTT.

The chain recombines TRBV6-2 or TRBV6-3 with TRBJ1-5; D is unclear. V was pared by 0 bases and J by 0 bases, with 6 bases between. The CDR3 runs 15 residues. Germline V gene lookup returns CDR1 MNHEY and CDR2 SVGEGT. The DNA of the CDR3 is TGTGCCAGCAGTTACTCCGGGGTTAGCAATCAGCCCCAGCATTTT. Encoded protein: CASSYSGVSNQPQHF.

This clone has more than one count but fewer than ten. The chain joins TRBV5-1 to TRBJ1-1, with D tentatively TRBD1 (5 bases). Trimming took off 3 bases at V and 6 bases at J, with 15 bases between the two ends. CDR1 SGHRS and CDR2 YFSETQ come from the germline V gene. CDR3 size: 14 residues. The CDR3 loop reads CASSSQVSGAEAFF. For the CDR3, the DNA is TGCGCCAGCAGCTCACAGGTTAGTGGGGCTGAAGCTTTCTTT.

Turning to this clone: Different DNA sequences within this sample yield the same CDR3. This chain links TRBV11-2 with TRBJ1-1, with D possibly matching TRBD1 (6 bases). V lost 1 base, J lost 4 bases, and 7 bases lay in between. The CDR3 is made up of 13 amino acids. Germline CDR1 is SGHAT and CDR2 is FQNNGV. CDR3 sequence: CASSLVGGTEAFF. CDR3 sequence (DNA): TGTGCCAGCAGCTTAGTAGGGGGCACTGAAGCTTTCTTT.

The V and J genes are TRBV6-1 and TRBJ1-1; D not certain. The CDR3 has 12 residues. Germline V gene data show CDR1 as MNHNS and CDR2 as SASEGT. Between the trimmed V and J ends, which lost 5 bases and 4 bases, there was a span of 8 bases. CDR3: CASSTASTEAFF. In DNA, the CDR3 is TGTGCCAGCAGTACCGCGTCCACTGAAGCTTTCTTT.

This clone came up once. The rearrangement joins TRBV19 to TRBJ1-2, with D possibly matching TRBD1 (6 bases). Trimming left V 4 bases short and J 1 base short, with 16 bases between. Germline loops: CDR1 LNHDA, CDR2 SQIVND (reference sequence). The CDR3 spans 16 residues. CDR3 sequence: CASSKTGSIVNYGYTF. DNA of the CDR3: TGTGCCAGTAGTAAGACAGGAAGTATTGTTAACTATGGCTACACCTTC.

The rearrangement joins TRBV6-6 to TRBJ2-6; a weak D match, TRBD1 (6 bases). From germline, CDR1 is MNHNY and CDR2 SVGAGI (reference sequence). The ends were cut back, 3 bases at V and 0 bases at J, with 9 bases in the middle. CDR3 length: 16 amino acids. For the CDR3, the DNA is TGTGCCAGCAGTTATACAGGGAGCTCTGGGGCCAACGTCCTGACTTTC. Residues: CASSYTGSSGANVLTF.

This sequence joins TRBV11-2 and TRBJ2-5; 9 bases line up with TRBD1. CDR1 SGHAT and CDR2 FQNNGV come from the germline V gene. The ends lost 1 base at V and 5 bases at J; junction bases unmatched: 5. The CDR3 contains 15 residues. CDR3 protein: CASSLGDRDRETQYF. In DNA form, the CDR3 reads TGTGCCAGCAGCTTAGGGGACAGGGATCGGGAGACCCAGTACTTC.

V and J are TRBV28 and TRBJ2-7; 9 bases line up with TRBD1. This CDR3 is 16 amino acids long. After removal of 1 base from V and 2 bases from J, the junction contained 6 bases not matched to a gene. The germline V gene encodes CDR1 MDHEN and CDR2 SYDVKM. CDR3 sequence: CASSLFVGTGTYEQYF. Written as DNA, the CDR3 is TGTGCCAGCAGTTTATTTGTCGGGACAGGGACCTACGAGCAGTACTTC.

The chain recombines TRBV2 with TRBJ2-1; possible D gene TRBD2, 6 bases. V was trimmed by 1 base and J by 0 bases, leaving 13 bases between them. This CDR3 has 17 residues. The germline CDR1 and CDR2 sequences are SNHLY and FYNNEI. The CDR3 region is CASSEELFGSSYNEQFF. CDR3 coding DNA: TGTGCCAGCAGTGAAGAGCTATTCGGGAGCTCCTACAATGAGCAGTTCTTC.

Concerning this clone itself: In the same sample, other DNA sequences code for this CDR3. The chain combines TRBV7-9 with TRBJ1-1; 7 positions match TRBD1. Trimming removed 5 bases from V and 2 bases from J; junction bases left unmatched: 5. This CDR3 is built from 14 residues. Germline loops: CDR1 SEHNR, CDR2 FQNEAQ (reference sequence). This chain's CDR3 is CASSTRTGNTEAFF. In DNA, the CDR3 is TGTGCCAGCAGCACGAGGACAGGAAACACTGAAGCTTTCTTT.

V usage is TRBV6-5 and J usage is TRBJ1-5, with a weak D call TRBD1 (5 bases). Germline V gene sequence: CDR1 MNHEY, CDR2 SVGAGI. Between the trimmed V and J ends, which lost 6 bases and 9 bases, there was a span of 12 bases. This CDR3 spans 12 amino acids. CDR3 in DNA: TGTGCCAGCAGGGGGCCGGGTGCGCCCCAGCATTTT. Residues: CASRGPGAPQHF.

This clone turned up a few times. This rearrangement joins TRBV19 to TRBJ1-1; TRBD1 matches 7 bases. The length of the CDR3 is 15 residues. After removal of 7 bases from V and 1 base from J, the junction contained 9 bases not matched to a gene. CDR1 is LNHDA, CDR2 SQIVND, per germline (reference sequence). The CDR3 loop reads CASKLQGRTNTEAFF. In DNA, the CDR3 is TGTGCCAGTAAATTACAGGGGAGAACGAACACTGAAGCTTTCTTT.

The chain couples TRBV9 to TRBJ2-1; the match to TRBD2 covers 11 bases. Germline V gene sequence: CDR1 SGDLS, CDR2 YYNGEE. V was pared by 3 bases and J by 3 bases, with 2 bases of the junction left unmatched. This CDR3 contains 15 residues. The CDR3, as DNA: TGTGCCAGCAGCGAACTAGCGGGAGACTACAATGAGCAGTTCTTC. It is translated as CASSELAGDYNEQFF.

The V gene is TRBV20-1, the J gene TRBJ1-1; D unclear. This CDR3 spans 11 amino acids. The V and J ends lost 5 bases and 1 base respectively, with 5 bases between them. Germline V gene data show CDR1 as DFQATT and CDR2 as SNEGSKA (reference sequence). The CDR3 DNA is TGCAGTGCTGAGGGGAACACTGAAGCTTTCTTT. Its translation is CSAEGNTEAFF.